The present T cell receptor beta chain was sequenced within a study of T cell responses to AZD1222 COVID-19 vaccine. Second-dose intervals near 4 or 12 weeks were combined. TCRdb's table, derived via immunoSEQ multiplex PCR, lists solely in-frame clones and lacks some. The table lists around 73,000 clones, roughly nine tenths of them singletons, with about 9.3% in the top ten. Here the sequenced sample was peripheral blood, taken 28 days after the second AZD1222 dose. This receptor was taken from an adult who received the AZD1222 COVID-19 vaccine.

The CDR3 region has the DNA TGTGCCAGCAGTGTAGGGGTATCACCCCTCCACTTT. Translation: CASSVGVSPLHF. The chain joins TRBV25-1 to TRBJ1-6; D is possibly TRBD1 (5 bases). The CDR3 extends over 12 amino acids. The germline CDR1 and CDR2 sequences are MGHDK and SYGVNS. Trimming cost V 4 bases and J 10 bases, with 8 bases left between them.